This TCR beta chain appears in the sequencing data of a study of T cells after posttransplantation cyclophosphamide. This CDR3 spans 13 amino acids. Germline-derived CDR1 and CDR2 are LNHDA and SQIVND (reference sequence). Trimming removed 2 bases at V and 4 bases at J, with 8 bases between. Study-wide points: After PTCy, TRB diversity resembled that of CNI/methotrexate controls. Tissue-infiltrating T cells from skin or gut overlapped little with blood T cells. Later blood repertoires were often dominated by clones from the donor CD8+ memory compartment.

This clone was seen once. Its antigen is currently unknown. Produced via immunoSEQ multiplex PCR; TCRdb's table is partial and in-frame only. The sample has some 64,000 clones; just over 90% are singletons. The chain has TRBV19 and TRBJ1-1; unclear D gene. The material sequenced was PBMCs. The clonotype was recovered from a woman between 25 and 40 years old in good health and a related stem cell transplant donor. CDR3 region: CASSINQVTEAFF. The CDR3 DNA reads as TGTGCCAGTAGTATAAATCAGGTCACTGAAGCTTTCTTT.